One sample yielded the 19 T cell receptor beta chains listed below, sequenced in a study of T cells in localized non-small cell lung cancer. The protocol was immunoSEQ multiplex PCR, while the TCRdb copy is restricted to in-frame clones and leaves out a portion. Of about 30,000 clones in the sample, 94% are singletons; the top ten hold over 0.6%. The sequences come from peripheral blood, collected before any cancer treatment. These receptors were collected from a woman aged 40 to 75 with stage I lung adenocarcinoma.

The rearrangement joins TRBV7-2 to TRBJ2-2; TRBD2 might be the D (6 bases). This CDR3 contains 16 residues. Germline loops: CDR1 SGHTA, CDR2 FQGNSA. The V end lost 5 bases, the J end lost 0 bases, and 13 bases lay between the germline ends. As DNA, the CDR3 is TGTGCCAGCAGCCGGTCGGGCGGGGCGAACACCGGGGAGCTGTTTTTT. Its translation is CASSRSGGANTGELFF.

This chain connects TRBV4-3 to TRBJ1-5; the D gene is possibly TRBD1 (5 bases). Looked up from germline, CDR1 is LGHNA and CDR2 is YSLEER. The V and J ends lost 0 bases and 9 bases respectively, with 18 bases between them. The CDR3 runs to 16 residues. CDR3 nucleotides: TGCGCCAGCAGCCAAGATCTTGGGCAGGGTGTTCGGCCCCAGCATTTT. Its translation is CASSQDLGQGVRPQHF.

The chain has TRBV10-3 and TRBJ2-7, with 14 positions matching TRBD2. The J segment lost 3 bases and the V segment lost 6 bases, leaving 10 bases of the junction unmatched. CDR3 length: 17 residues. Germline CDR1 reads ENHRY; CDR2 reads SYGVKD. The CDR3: CAISSGTSGSVGYEQYF. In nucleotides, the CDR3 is TGTGCCATCAGCTCCGGGACTAGCGGGAGTGTGGGCTACGAGCAGTACTTC.

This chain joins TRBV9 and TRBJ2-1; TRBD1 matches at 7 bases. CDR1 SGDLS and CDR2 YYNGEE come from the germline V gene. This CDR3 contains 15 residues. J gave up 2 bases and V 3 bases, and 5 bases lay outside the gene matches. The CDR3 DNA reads TGTGCCAGCAGCGCAGACAGGGACCCCTACAATGAGCAGTTCTTC. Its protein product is CASSADRDPYNEQFF.

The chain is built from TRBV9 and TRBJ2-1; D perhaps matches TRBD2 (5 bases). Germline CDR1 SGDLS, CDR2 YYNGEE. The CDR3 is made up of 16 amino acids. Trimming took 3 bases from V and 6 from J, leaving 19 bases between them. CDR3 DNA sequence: TGTGCCAGCAGCGAAGCCCCGGGGAGATTTGGCAATGAGCAGTTCTTC. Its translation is CASSEAPGRFGNEQFF.

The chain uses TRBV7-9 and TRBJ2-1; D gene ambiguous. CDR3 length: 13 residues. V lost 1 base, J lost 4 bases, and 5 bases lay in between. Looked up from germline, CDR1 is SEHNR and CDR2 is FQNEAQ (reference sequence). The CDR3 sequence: CASSLGAYNEQFF. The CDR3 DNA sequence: TGTGCCAGCAGCTTAGGGGCGTACAATGAGCAGTTCTTC.

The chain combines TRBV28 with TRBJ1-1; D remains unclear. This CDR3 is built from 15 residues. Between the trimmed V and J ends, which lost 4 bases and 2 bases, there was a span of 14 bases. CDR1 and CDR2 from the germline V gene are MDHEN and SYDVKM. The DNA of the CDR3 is TGTGCCAGCAGTTCTCCCGGTGGGGTAAACACTGAAGCTTTCTTT. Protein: CASSSPGGVNTEAFF.

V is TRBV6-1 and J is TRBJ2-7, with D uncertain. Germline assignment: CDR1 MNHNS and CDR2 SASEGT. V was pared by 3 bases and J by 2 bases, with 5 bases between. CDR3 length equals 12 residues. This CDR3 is CASSDTAYEQYF. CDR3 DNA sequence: TGTGCCAGCAGTGATACTGCCTACGAGCAGTACTTC.

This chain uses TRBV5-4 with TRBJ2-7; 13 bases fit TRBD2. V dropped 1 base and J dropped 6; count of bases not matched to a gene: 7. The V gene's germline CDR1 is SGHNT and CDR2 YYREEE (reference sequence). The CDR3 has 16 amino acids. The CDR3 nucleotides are TGTGCCAGCAGCTTGAGGACTAGCGGGAGTCGGCTCGAGCAGTACTTC. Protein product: CASSLRTSGSRLEQYF.

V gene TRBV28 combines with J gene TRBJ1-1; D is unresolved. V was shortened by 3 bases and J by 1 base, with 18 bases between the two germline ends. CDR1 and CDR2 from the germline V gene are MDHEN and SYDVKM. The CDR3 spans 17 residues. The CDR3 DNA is TGTGCCAGCAGTTTCATGGCAGTCATAAAGCCGAACACTGAAGCTTTCTTT. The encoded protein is CASSFMAVIKPNTEAFF.

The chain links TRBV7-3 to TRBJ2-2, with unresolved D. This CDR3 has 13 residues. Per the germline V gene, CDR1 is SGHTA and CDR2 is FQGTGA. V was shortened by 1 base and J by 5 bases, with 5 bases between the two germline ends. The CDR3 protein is CASSLSPTGELFF. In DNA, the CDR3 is TGTGCCAGCAGCTTAAGCCCAACCGGGGAGCTGTTTTTT.

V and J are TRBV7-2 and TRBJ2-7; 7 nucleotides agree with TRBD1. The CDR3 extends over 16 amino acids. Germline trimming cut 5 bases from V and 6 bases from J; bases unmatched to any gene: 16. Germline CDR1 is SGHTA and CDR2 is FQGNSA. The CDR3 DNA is TGTGCCAGCAGCCGCCGACAGGGATCGGCTTCAGGCGAGCAGTACTTC. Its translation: CASSRRQGSASGEQYF.

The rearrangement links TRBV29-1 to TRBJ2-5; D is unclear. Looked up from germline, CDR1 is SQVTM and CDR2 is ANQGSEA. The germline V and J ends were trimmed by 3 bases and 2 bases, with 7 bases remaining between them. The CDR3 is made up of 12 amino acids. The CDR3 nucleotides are TGCAGCGTTGATGCCGGACAAGAGACCCAGTACTTC. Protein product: CSVDAGQETQYF.

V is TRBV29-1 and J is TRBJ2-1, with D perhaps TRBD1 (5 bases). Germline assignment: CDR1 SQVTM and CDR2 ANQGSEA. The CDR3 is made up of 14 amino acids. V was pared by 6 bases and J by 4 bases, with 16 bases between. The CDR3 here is CSVSNARVYNEQFF. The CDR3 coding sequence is TGCAGCGTGTCGAACGCCAGGGTGTACAATGAGCAGTTCTTC.

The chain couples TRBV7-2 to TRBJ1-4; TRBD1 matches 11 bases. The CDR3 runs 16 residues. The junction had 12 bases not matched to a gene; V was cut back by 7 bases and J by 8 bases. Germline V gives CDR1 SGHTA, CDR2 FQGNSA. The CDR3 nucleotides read TGTGCCAGCACTGCCACCGGGACAGGGGGGTGGGAAAAACTGTTTTTT. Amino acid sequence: CASTATGTGGWEKLFF.

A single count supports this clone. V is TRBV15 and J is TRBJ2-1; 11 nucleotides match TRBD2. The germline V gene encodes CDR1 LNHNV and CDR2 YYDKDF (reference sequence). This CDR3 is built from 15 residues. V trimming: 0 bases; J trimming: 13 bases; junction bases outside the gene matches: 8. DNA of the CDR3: TGTGCCACCAGCAGAGATCGGACTAGCGGGTTTACTCAGTTCTTC. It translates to CATSRDRTSGFTQFF.

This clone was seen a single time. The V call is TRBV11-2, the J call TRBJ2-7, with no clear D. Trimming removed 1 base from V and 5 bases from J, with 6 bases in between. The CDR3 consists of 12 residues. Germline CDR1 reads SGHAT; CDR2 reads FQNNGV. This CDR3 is CASSLVNHEQYF. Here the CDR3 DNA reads TGTGCCAGCAGCTTAGTAAATCACGAGCAGTACTTC.

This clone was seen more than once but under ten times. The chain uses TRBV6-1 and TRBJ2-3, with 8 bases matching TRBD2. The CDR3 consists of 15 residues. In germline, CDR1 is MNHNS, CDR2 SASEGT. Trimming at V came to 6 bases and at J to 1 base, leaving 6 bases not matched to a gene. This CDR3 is CASSVTAGGTDTQYF. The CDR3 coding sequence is TGTGCCAGCAGCGTAACAGCGGGGGGCACAGATACGCAGTATTTT.

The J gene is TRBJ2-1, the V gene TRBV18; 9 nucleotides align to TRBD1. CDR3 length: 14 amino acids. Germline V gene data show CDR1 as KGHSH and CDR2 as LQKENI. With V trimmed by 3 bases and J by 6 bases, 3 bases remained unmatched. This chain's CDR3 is CASSPGTGINEQFF. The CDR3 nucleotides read TGTGCCAGCTCACCCGGGACAGGGATCAATGAGCAGTTCTTC.